This is a list of T cell receptor beta chains from one sample in a study of blood T cell repertoires in COVID-19. TCRdb's table, derived via immunoSEQ multiplex PCR, lists solely in-frame clones and lacks some. Among 26,000 or so clones, around 92% were seen once, and the ten largest hold approximately 2.5%. Sequencing was done on a sample of peripheral blood. All receptors derive from a human donor in a cohort sampled during active COVID-19. Each CDR3 is given with its conserved first and last residue. D genes are given only for firm matches. Size tells how often a clone was seen (once, few, many) or the class of an expanded clone, and some rows leave it out.

V gene,CDR3 length,D gene,clone size,J gene,CDR3 DNA,CDR3 protein
TRBV4-2,15,TRBD2,.,TRBJ2-1,TGTGCCAGCAGCCAAGGTAGCGGGGTCTACAATGAGCAGTTCTTC,CASSQGSGVYNEQFF
TRBV4-3,13,.,once,TRBJ2-2,TGCGCCAGCAGCCACTCAGTCACCGGGGAGCTGTTTTTT,CASSHSVTGELFF
TRBV2,14,.,.,TRBJ1-3,TGTGCCAGCAGTCTACAGGGAGCTGGAAACACCATATATTTT,CASSLQGAGNTIYF
TRBV6-5,13,.,.,TRBJ1-2,TGTGCCAGCAGGGCGTCCGGGGGCTATGGCTACACCTTC,CASRASGGYGYTF
TRBV6-5,16,.,.,TRBJ1-3,TGTGCCAGCAGTTACACCGTGGGCCTCTCTGGAAACACCATATATTTT,CASSYTVGLSGNTIYF
TRBV3-1/TRBV3-2,13,.,once,TRBJ2-7,TGTGCCAGCAGCCAAGACCTGTTCTACGAGCAGTACTTC,CASSQDLFYEQYF
TRBV3-1/TRBV3-2,13,TRBD1,.,TRBJ2-7,TGTGCCAGCAGCCGGGACAGGCTCTACGAGCAGTACTTC,CASSRDRLYEQYF
TRBV4-1,14,.,few,TRBJ1-3,TGCGCCAGCAGCCAAGCAGACTCTGGAAACACCATATATTTT,CASSQADSGNTIYF
TRBV4-1,15,.,.,TRBJ1-4,TGCGCCAGCAGCCAACAGGGAGGATTCAATGAAAAACTGTTTTTT,CASSQQGGFNEKLFF
TRBV15,17,TRBD2,.,TRBJ2-1,TGTGCCACCAGCAGGGGACCTAGCGGGGGGGAGTACAATGAGCAGTTCTTC,CATSRGPSGGEYNEQFF
TRBV3-1/TRBV3-2,14,.,.,TRBJ2-4,TGTGCCAGCAGCCGCTGGGAGGGGGGAGGCATTCAGTACTTC,CASSRWEGGGIQYF
TRBV7-3,13,.,.,TRBJ2-7,TGTGCCAGCAGCTTTCAAACAGGGCGCGAGCAGTACTTC,CASSFQTGREQYF
TRBV2,13,.,.,TRBJ1-2,TGTGCCAGCAGTGATGACGGGGGAGACGGCTACACCTTC,CASSDDGGDGYTF
TRBV4-1,19,TRBD1,.,TRBJ1-2,TGCGCCAGCAGCCAAGATCCTAAGGCCGGACAGGGACTGTCCTATGGCTACACCTTC,CASSQDPKAGQGLSYGYTF
TRBV29-1,15,TRBD2,.,TRBJ2-1,TGCAGCGTTGATAGACTAGCGAACAAACCAAATGAGCAGTTCTTC,CSVDRLANKPNEQFF
TRBV18,13,TRBD1,.,TRBJ2-7,TGTGCCAGCTCCACAGGGGGTTTATCCGAGCAGTACTTC,CASSTGGLSEQYF
TRBV6-5,13,.,.,TRBJ1-2,TGTGCCAGCAGTTACCAGGGCCCTTGGGGCTACACCTTC,CASSYQGPWGYTF
TRBV9,17,TRBD2,.,TRBJ2-3,TGTGCCAGCAGCGTAGGAGCCCTTAGCGGGGGGTTGGATACGCAGTATTTT,CASSVGALSGGLDTQYF
TRBV7-6,18,TRBD1,once,TRBJ1-2,TGTGCCAGCAGCTTAGGGCGGGGACAGGGGAAACTAGGCTATGGCTACACCTTC,CASSLGRGQGKLGYGYTF
TRBV7-3,14,.,.,TRBJ2-5,TGTGCCAGCAGCCCGGGAGCGGCCTGGGAGACCCAGTACTTC,CASSPGAAWETQYF
TRBV9,15,.,.,TRBJ1-3,TGTGCCAGCAGCCCAGGACAGAACCTTTTGGACACCATATATTTT,CASSPGQNLLDTIYF
TRBV4-1,12,.,.,TRBJ1-1,TGCGCCAGCAGCCAACCGTACTCTGAAGCTTTCTTT,CASSQPYSEAFF
TRBV4-2,17,.,.,TRBJ2-1,TGTGCCAGCAGCCAAAATCGAGGGGGGGCTTTCTACAATGAGCAGTTCTTC,CASSQNRGGAFYNEQFF
TRBV5-1,14,.,.,TRBJ1-6,TGCGCCAGCAGCCCGGGGGAGGCGGATTCACCCCTCCACTTT,CASSPGEADSPLHF
TRBV12-3/TRBV12-4,12,TRBD1,.,TRBJ2-7,TGTGCCAGCAGCAAGACAGGGCTCGAGCAGTACTTC,CASSKTGLEQYF
TRBV11-3,17,TRBD2,.,TRBJ2-1,TGTGCCAGCAGCTTAGGGACGACAGCGGGGGGTTCGAATGAGCAGTTCTTC,CASSLGTTAGGSNEQFF
TRBV5-1,15,TRBD1,once,TRBJ1-2,TGCGCCAGCAGCTCTTTGACAGGGGGCGACTATGGCTACACCTTC,CASSSLTGGDYGYTF
TRBV7-9,13,TRBD1,.,TRBJ1-1,TGTGCCAGCAGCCACAGGGGGAACACTGAAGCTTTCTTT,CASSHRGNTEAFF
TRBV29-1,13,TRBD1,few,TRBJ2-7,TGCAGCGTTGAAGGCCGGGACAGCTACGAGCAGTACTTC,CSVEGRDSYEQYF
TRBV7-8,17,.,.,TRBJ1-1,TGTGCCAGCAGCAAACCTCCCTACAGGGCCACGAACACTGAAGCTTTCTTT,CASSKPPYRATNTEAFF
TRBV2,14,.,few,TRBJ1-6,TGTGCCAGCAGTGTATTTATAGTAAATTCACCCCTCCACTTT,CASSVFIVNSPLHF
TRBV19,13,.,.,TRBJ1-1,TGTGCCAGTAAGCGGGTCATGAACACTGAAGCTTTCTTT,CASKRVMNTEAFF
TRBV2,16,TRBD2,.,TRBJ2-5,TGTGCCAGCAGTGTAGGAGCGGGGGCCCACAAAGAGACCCAGTACTTC,CASSVGAGAHKETQYF
TRBV11-2,16,.,.,TRBJ2-5,TGTGCCAGCAGCCCACCGGACTGGGCTTTCCAAGAGACCCAGTACTTC,CASSPPDWAFQETQYF
TRBV5-5,13,.,.,TRBJ1-2,TGTGCCAGCAGCTCCCAGGGGTGGGGTGGCTACACCTTC,CASSSQGWGGYTF
TRBV5-4,13,.,.,TRBJ1-5,TGTGCCAGCAGCTCCTCCTTAGATCAGCCCCAGCATTTT,CASSSSLDQPQHF
TRBV3-1/TRBV3-2,18,TRBD2,.,TRBJ2-3,TGTGCCAGCAGCCGGGGTTCTCCGGGACTAGCTTCCACAGATACGCAGTATTTT,CASSRGSPGLASTDTQYF
TRBV13,16,TRBD1,.,TRBJ1-1,TGTGCCAGCAGCCTAGACGACAGGGGGAGGAACACTGAAGCTTTCTTT,CASSLDDRGRNTEAFF
TRBV11-2,16,TRBD1,.,TRBJ1-2,TGTGCCAGCAGCTTAGATGGGGGGACAGGTGCCTATGGCTACACCTTC,CASSLDGGTGAYGYTF
TRBV7-3,13,.,.,TRBJ2-5,TGTGCCAGCAGCTTGAGCTACCGAGAGACCCAGTACTTC,CASSLSYRETQYF